These 8 T cell receptor beta chains came from one sample sequenced in a study of CD8 T cells in ankylosing spondylitis. Whole-study findings and limits: Roughly eight highly homologous variants made up a TCR beta motif that seemed to typify ankylosing spondylitis blood.

TCRdb reprocessed the 5' RACE reads via MiXCR and lists one record per CDR3 protein. The data contain about 700,000 distinct CDR3 sequences, roughly 20% of them seen just once; the ten biggest clones take up approximately 18%. No antigen is known for these receptors. The sequenced sample consisted of blood, either unsorted or a sorted T cell fraction (not recorded which). All receptors come from a male donor with ankylosing spondylitis.

The chain recombines TRBV15 with TRBJ2-1; D not resolved. The V end lost 1 base, the J end lost 5 bases, and 3 bases lay between the germline ends. The CDR3 is made up of 12 amino acids. From germline, CDR1 is LNHNV and CDR2 YYDKDF (reference sequence). The CDR3 DNA reads as TGTGCCACCAGCAGAGCGAACAATGAGCAGTTCTTC. Encoded protein: CATSRANNEQFF.

The genes are TRBV7-9 and TRBJ2-2; a possible D gene is TRBD2 (5 bases). From germline, CDR1 is SEHNR and CDR2 FQNEAQ (reference sequence). The V and J ends lost 7 bases and 4 bases respectively, with 19 bases between them. The CDR3 totals 16 residues. The CDR3 is CASNIRGTEVTGELFF. Here the CDR3 DNA reads TGTGCCAGCAACATTCGGGGTACCGAAGTCACCGGGGAGCTGTTTTTT.

This clonotype was detected ten times or more. The chain combines TRBV5-1 with TRBJ1-1; D gene ambiguous. V shed 0 bases and J shed 4 bases, with 4 bases lying between them. Germline loops: CDR1 SGHRS, CDR2 YFSETQ. The CDR3 runs 12 residues. This chain's CDR3 is CASSLEGTEAFF. The DNA for the CDR3 is TGCGCCAGCAGCTTGGAGGGCACTGAAGCTTTCTTT.

This chain connects TRBV12-3 or TRBV12-4 to TRBJ2-7; perhaps TRBD2 as D (6 bases). The CDR3 has 17 amino acids. Deletions cut 2 bases from V and 7 bases from J, with 24 bases between. CDR3 sequence (DNA): TGTGCCAGCAGTTTACTCAGGGCGGCGATTCTGGCGGGGGAGCAGTACTTC. Amino acid sequence: CASSLLRAAILAGEQYF.

This clonotype was seen more than once but under ten times. The chain joins TRBV7-9 to TRBJ2-7, with 7 bases matching TRBD1. V trimming: 8 bases; J trimming: 7 bases; junction bases outside the gene matches: 14. The CDR3 sequence is 14 residues long. The germline V gene has CDR1 SEHNR and CDR2 FQNEAQ (reference sequence). This CDR3 reads CASGDSTGRGEQYF. The CDR3 bases are TGTGCCAGCGGGGATTCGACAGGGCGTGGTGAGCAGTACTTC. Together with reference TRBV7-9 and TRBJ2-7, the CDR3 gives the full variable domain: DTGVSQNPRHKITKRGQNVTFRCDPISEHNRLYWYRQTLGQGPEFLTYFQNEAQLEKSRLLSDRFSAERPKGSFSTLEIQRTEQGDSAMYLCASGDSTGRGEQYFGPGTRLTVT.

The chain uses TRBV27 and TRBJ1-5, with D hard to call. The CDR3 length is 14 residues. Per the germline V gene, CDR1 is MNHEY and CDR2 is SMNVEV (reference sequence). Trimming took 5 bases from V and 4 from J, leaving 12 bases between them. The CDR3 DNA reads as TGTGCCAGCAGTCCCCGAGACAAAAATCAGCCCCAGCATTTT. Encoded protein: CASSPRDKNQPQHF.

The sample holds many counts of this clonotype. For the CDR3, the DNA is TGTGCCAGCAGCCAAGATTTATATCAGCCCCAGCATTTT. Translated: CASSQDLYQPQHF. The rearrangement links TRBV4-2 to TRBJ1-5, with no clear D. The CDR3 loop spans 13 amino acids. The germline gives CDR1 LGHNA, CDR2 YNFKEQ. V lost 0 bases and J lost 5, with 5 bases in between.

This clonotype was detected a few times. The V gene is TRBV19, the J gene TRBJ1-5; no clear D. The CDR3 totals 13 residues. Germline assignment: CDR1 LNHDA and CDR2 SQIVND (reference sequence). V dropped 7 bases and J dropped 4 bases, with 11 bases sitting between them. The CDR3 coding sequence is TGTGCCAGTACCGAGTCGGGTAATCAGCCCCAGCATTTT. This codes for CASTESGNQPQHF.